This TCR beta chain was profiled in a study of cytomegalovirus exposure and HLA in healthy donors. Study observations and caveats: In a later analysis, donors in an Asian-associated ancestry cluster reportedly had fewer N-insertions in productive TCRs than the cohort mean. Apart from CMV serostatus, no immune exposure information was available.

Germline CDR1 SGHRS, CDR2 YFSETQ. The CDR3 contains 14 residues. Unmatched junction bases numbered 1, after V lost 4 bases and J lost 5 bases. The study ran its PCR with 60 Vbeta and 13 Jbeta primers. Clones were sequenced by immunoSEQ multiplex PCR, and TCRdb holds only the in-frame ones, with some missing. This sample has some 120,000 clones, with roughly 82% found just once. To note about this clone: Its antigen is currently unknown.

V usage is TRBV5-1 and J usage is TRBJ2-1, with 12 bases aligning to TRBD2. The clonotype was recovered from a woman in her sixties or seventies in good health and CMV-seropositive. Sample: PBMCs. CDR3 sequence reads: CASSRLAGDNEQFF. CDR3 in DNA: TGCGCCAGCAGCAGACTAGCGGGAGACAATGAGCAGTTCTTC.